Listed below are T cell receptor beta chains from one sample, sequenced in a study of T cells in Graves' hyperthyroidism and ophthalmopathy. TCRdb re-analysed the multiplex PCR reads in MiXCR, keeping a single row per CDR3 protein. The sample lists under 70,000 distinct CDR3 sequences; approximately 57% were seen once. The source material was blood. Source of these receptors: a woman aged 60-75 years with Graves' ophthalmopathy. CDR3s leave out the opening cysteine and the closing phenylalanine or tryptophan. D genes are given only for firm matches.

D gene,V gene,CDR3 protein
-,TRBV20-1,SARPPGTTQY
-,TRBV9,ASSVGDSYEQY
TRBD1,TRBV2,ASRNGTGDRYTEAF
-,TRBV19,ASSMDSQYEQY
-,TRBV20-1,SALQGAGYGYT
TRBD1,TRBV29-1,SVPTGGGYT
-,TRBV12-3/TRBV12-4,ASINPRGEQF
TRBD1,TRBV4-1,ASSQGTGGYT
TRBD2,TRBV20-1,SASGTSGRRF
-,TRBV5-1,ATAPGLPRGTETQY
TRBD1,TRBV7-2,ASNLQGGTEAF
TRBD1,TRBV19,ASNPGQGNYGYT
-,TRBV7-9,ASSPPGPYGYT
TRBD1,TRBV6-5,ASGYGTGGLNEQF
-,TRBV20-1,SARETGNEQY
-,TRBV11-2,ASSPLELGNTEAF
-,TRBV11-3,ASGAGRTGASTGEPF
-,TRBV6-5,ASSSDRNTGELF